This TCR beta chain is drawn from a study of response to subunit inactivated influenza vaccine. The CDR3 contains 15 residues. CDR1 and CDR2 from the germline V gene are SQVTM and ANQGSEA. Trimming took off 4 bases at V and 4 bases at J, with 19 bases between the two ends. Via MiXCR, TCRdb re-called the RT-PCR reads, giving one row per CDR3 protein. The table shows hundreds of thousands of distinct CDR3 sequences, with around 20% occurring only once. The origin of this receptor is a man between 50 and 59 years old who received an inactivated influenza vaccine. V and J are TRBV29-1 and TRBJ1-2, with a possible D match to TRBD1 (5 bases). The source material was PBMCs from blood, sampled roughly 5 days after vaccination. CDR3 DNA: TGCAGCGTTGCAGGGCGGAGTGGACGGTCCTATGGCTACACCTTC. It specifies CSVAGRSGRSYGYTF.